The entry below describes one T cell receptor (beta chain). Its antigen is currently unknown. The data were taken from a study of shared clonotypes between healthy human individuals. Whole-study results and caveats: With a handful of donors compared, approximately 5.5% of naive CD4 clonotypes were shared.

In the authors' workflow: Filtering differed, since immunoSEQ gave only junction sequences and no quality scores. Profiled with immunoSEQ multiplex PCR; TCRdb holds only in-frame clones, not every one. V and J calls and clone size follow that table, whereas D and trimming were derived from the DNA. The profile covers millions of clones, with 93% appearing a single time and 0.39% taken by the ten largest. Germline CDR1 GTSNPN, CDR2 SVGIG (reference sequence). The CDR3 totals 15 residues. The V end was cut by 8 bases, the J end by 2 bases, with 21 bases between. Material for sequencing was naive CD4+ T cells from PBMCs. Subset meaning: CD45RA+ positively selected. V and J are TRBV30 and TRBJ1-2; D is perhaps TRBD1 (5 bases). The TCR comes from a man aged 18 to 30 in good health. Some clones in this sample may be carry-over from other donors' samples. This CDR3 reads CARRSRVQANYGYTF. As DNA, the CDR3 is TGTGCCAGAAGGAGCCGGGTACAGGCAAACTATGGCTACACCTTC.